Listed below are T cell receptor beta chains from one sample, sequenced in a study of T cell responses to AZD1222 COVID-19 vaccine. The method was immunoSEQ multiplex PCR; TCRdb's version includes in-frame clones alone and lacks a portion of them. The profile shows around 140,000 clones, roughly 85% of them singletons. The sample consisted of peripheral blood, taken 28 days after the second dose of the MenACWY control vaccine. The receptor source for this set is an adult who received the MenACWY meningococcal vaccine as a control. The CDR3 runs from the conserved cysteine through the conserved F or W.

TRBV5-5,CASSLEDRGALNQPQHF
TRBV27,CASSLRDRDQPQHF
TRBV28,CASRGDRASNEKLFF
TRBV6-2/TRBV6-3,CASSWGSSDPQHF
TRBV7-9,CASSSLAGDITGELFF
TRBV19,CASSTGRGGVSSTGELFF
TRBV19,CASSTGTQTGELFF
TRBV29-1,CSGASVDRGGHGYTF
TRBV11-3,CASSPTSLYEQYF
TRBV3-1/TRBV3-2,CASSQVGGSLTDTQYF
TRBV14,CASSHTGYEQYF
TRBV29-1,CSVVWQGLSYEQYF
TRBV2,CASIEGGPISNQPQHF
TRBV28,CASSFRSGTGAQHF
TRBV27,CASRASGIGGNQPQHF
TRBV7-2,CASSYSGSALSGANVLTF
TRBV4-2,CASSQVDVGTEKLFF
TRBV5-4,CASSFGDAGELFF
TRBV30,CAWAASFLNTEAFF
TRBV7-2,CASRNPGVTQYF
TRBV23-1,CASRERETGANYGYTF